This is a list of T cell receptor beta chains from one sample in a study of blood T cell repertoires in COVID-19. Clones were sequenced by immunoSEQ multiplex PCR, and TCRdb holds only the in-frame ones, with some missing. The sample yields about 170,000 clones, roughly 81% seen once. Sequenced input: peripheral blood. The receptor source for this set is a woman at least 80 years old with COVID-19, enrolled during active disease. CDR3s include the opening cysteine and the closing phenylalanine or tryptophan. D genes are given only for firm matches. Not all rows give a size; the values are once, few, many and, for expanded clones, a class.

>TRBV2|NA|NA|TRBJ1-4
CATTKQGFEKLFF
TGTGCCACAACTAAACAGGGCTTTGAAAAACTGTTTTTT
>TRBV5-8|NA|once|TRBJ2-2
CASSLSDSHTGELFF
TGTGCCAGCAGCCTCTCCGACAGCCACACCGGGGAGCTGTTTTTT
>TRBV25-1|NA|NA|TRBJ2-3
CASSQVALDTQYF
TGTGCCAGCAGTCAGGTAGCGCTAGATACGCAGTATTTT
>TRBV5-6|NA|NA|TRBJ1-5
CASSSRAFNQPQHF
TGTGCCAGCAGCTCCAGGGCGTTCAATCAGCCCCAGCATTTT
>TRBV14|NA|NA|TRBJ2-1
CASSQDWEVPGQFF
TGTGCCAGCAGCCAAGATTGGGAGGTCCCCGGGCAGTTCTTC
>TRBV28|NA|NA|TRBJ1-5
CASGETGSNQPQHF
TGTGCCAGCGGAGAGACAGGTAGCAATCAGCCCCAGCATTTT
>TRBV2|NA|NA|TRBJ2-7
CASSVPTGSYEQYF
TGTGCCAGCAGTGTTCCGACTGGCTCCTACGAGCAGTACTTC
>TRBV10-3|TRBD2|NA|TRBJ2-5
CAISWTSGGAGTQYF
TGTGCCATCAGCTGGACTAGCGGGGGGGCGGGGACCCAGTACTTC
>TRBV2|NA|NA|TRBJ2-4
CASSEPPGAKNIQYF
TGTGCCAGCAGTGAACCACCGGGGGCCAAAAACATTCAGTACTTC
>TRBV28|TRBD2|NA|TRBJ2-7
CASSFSGGSSYEQYF
TGTGCCAGCAGTTTTTCGGGCGGGAGTTCCTACGAGCAGTACTTC
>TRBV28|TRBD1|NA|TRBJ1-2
CASSLWGQGESYGYTF
TGTGCCAGCAGTTTATGGGGACAGGGGGAGAGCTATGGCTACACCTTC
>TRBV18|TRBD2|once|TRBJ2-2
CASSPNLAGETGELFF
TGTGCCAGCTCACCGAATCTAGCGGGAGAGACCGGGGAGCTGTTTTTT
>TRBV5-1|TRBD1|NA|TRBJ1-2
CASSLVGQGSMGYTF
TGCGCCAGCAGCTTGGTAGGACAGGGCAGTATGGGCTACACCTTC
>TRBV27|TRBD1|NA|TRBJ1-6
CASSVTGGHSPLHF
TGTGCCAGCAGTGTCACAGGGGGCCATTCACCCCTCCACTTT
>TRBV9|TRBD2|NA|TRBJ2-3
CASSVRGLAGGKDTQYF
TGTGCCAGCAGCGTGAGAGGACTAGCGGGGGGGAAGGATACGCAGTATTTT
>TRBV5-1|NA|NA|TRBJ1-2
CASSLGHYGYGYTF
TGCGCCAGCAGCCTGGGCCACTACGGCTATGGCTACACCTTC
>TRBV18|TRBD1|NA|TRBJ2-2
CASSPGQGYAGELFF
TGTGCCAGCTCACCGGGACAGGGGTATGCCGGGGAGCTGTTTTTT
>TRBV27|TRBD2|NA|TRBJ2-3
CASSLLAGLGFDTQYF
TGTGCCAGCAGTTTACTAGCGGGGTTAGGCTTCGATACGCAGTATTTT
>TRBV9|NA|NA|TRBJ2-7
CASSPHGQLGAEQYF
TGTGCCAGCAGCCCCCACGGCCAACTGGGAGCGGAGCAGTACTTC
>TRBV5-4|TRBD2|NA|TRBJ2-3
CASRIAGIVDTQYF
TGTGCCAGCAGGATAGCGGGTATCGTAGATACGCAGTATTTT
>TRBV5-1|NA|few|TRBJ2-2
CASSLVAGELFF
TGCGCCAGCAGCTTGGTCGCCGGGGAGCTGTTTTTT
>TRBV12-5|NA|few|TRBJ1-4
CASGLEEYSELFF
TGTGCTAGTGGTTTGGAAGAGTATAGCGAACTGTTTTTT
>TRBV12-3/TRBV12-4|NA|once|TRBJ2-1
CASSLVAGSEQFF
TGTGCCAGCAGTTTAGTGGCGGGGAGTGAGCAGTTCTTC
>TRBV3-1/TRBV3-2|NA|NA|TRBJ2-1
CASSQVAGMSSYNEQFF
TGTGCCAGCAGCCAAGTTGCGGGGATGAGCTCCTACAATGAGCAGTTCTTC
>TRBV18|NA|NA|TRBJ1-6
CASSHAVVGSPLHF
TGTGCCAGCTCCCACGCGGTTGTCGGATCACCCCTCCACTTT
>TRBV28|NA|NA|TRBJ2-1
CATIARSYNEQFF
TGTGCCACCATAGCCCGCTCCTACAATGAGCAGTTCTTC
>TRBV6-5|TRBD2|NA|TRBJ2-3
CASSYSAGVYTDTQYF
TGTGCCAGCAGTTACTCAGCGGGAGTTTACACAGATACGCAGTATTTT
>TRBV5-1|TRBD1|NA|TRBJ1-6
CASSPSSGTGGNNSPLHF
TGCGCCAGCAGCCCATCCTCCGGGACAGGGGGCAACAATTCACCCCTCCACTTT
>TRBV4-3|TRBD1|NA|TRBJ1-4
CASSQEFIYAGQAGGDEKLFF
TGCGCCAGCAGCCAAGAGTTCATCTATGCGGGACAGGCTGGTGGGGATGAAAAACTGTTTTTT
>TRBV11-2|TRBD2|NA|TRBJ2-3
CASSSFKLRGGYTDTQYF
TGTGCCAGCAGCTCGTTTAAGCTTCGCGGGGGGTACACAGATACGCAGTATTTT
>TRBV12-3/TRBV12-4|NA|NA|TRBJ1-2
CASSQDRTYGYTF
TGTGCCAGCAGCCAAGACAGGACCTATGGCTACACCTTC
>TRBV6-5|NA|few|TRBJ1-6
CASSYEGYNSPLHF
TGTGCCAGCAGTTACGAGGGATATAATTCACCCCTCCACTTT
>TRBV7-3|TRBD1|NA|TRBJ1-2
CASSSTGGAYGYTF
TGTGCCAGCAGCAGCACAGGGGGCGCATATGGCTACACCTTC
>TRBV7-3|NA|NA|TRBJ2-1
CASSLLAAYNEQFF
TGTGCCAGCAGCTTGTTAGCGGCGTACAATGAGCAGTTCTTC
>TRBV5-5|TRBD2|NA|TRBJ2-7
CASTRAGGDEQYF
TGTGCCAGCACCAGAGCGGGGGGTGACGAGCAGTACTTC
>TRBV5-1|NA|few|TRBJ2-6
CASSLFGRGSGANVLTF
TGCGCCAGCAGCTTGTTCGGCAGGGGATCGGGGGCCAACGTCCTGACTTTC
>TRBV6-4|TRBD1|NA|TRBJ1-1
CASRASGGAKGTEAFF
TGTGCCAGCAGAGCCTCAGGGGGCGCAAAGGGCACTGAAGCTTTCTTT
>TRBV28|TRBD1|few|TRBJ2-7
CASRGSGQAHEQYF
TGTGCCAGCAGAGGCTCGGGACAGGCACACGAGCAGTACTTC
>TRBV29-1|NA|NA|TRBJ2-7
CSVVIDLVGYEQYF
TGCAGCGTTGTAATCGATCTAGTCGGGTACGAGCAGTACTTC
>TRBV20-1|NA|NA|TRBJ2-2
CSARDLGELFF
TGCAGTGCTAGAGACTTAGGGGAGCTGTTTTTT
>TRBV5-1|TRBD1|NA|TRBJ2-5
CASSAGTQGETQYF
TGCGCCAGCAGCGCCGGGACACAGGGGGAGACCCAGTACTTC
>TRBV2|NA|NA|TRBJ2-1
CASEGASYNEQFF
TGTGCCAGCGAAGGGGCCTCCTACAATGAGCAGTTCTTC
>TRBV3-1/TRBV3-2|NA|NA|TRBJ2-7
CASSPLFRDYEQYF
TGTGCCAGCAGCCCCCTTTTTAGAGACTACGAGCAGTACTTC
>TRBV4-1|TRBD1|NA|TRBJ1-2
CASSQDLGGTVYGYTF
TGCGCCAGCAGCCAAGATCTAGGAGGGACAGTATATGGCTACACCTTC
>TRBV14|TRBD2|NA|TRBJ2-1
CASSHSGTSEYGEQFF
TGTGCCAGCAGCCACTCCGGGACTAGCGAGTACGGTGAGCAGTTCTTC
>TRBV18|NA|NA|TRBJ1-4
CASSPRTATNEKLFF
TGTGCCAGCTCACCAAGGACAGCAACTAATGAAAAACTGTTTTTT
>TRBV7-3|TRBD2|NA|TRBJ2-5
CASSLVSGGASETQYF
TGTGCCAGCAGCCTAGTTAGCGGGGGGGCTTCAGAGACCCAGTACTTC
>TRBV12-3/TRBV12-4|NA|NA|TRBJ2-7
CASRPGSSYEQYF
TGTGCCAGCAGGCCCGGGAGCTCCTACGAGCAGTACTTC
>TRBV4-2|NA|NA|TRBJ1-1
CASSQDLGGVFTEAFF
TGTGCCAGCAGCCAAGATCTTGGAGGGGTATTCACTGAAGCTTTCTTT
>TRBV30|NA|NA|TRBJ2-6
CAWSGSGANVLTF
TGTGCCTGGAGTGGGAGTGGGGCCAACGTCCTGACTTTC
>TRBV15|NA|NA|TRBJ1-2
CATSRDEVYGYTF
TGTGCCACCAGCAGAGACGAGGTTTATGGCTACACCTTC
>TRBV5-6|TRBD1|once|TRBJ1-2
CASSLGDRGDGYTF
TGTGCCAGCAGCTTGGGGGACAGGGGAGATGGCTACACCTTC
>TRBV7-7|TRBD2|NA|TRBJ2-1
CASSPGDYPNEQFF
TGTGCCAGCAGCCCCGGGGACTATCCCAATGAGCAGTTCTTC